These T cell receptor beta chains were read from a single sample in a study of human T cells and chemical hapten exposure. TCRdb reprocessed the RACE reads via MiXCR and lists one record per CDR3 protein. The table includes 150,000 to 200,000 distinct CDR3 sequences, about 14% detected once. The sample was whole blood, taken in connection with sensitization to the hapten diphenylcyclopropenone (DPC). The receptors here all came from a woman between 25 and 40 years old with alopecia areata. Some clones in this sample may be carry-over from other donors' samples. Each CDR3 is given with its conserved first and last residue. Fields, in order: V gene, J gene, D gene, clone size, CDR3 DNA, CDR3 protein. D genes are given only for firm matches. Not every row has a clone size; where given, it reads once, few, many or a size class.

>TRBV19|TRBJ1-2|.|few
TGTGCCAGTAACCCCCCAAGGCGGGGTAAAAACTATGGCTACACCTTC
CASNPPRRGKNYGYTF
>TRBV29-1|TRBJ2-3|TRBD1|many
TGCAGCGTTGAAGTAACAGGGGATCGCACAGATACGCAGTATTTT
CSVEVTGDRTDTQYF
>TRBV7-2|TRBJ2-3|TRBD2|.
TGTGCCAGCAGCCTCAACGGGGTAGCGGGGTTGGGAGATACGCAGTATTTT
CASSLNGVAGLGDTQYF
>TRBV7-9|TRBJ1-2|.|few
TGTGCCAGCACCATAAACAGGGTTCCAGACTATGGCTACACCTTC
CASTINRVPDYGYTF
>TRBV5-1|TRBJ2-2|.|.
TGCGCCAGCAGCTTGGAGAGCAGGCCCCCCGGGGAGCTGTTTTTT
CASSLESRPPGELFF
>TRBV3-1|TRBJ2-7|TRBD2|.
TGTGCCAGCAGCCAAGATGTACCGGCGGGAGCCTACGAGCAGTACTTC
CASSQDVPAGAYEQYF
>TRBV14|TRBJ2-7|.|.
TGTGCCAGCAGCCAAGAGGGGGGCCGCTTTTCCGAGCAGTACTTC
CASSQEGGRFSEQYF
>TRBV28|TRBJ1-2|.|few
TGTGCCAGCAGCCCTACCTGGCCCCCTGGCTACACCTTC
CASSPTWPPGYTF
>TRBV14|TRBJ2-1|TRBD2|.
TGTGCCAGCAGCCAAGATCTAGCGGGAGGGCCTAGAGAGCAGTTCTTC
CASSQDLAGGPREQFF
>TRBV6-1|TRBJ2-2|.|.
TGTGCCAGCAGTAGCGGGAACACCGGGGAGCTGTTTTTT
CASSSGNTGELFF
>TRBV4-2|TRBJ1-1|.|.
TGTGCCAGCAGCCAAGATATCGGACAGTCGAACACTGAAGCTTTCTTT
CASSQDIGQSNTEAFF
>TRBV5-5|TRBJ2-3|.|.
TGTGCCAGCAGCCTGGATAGAATGGGTAGTCTACCGGATACGCAGTATTTT
CASSLDRMGSLPDTQYF
>TRBV2|TRBJ1-2|TRBD1|many
TGTGCCAGCAGTGAAACAGGGGGTGGCTACACCTTC
CASSETGGGYTF